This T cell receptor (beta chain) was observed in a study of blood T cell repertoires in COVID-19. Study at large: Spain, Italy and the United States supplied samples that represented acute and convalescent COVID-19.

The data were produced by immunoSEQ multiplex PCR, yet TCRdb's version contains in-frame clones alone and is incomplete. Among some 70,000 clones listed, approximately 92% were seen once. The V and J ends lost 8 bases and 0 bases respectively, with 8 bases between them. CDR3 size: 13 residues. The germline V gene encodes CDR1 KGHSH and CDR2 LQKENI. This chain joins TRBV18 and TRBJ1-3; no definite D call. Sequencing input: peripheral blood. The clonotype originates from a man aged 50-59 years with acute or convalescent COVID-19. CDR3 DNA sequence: TGTGCCAGCCGGTGGAGCTCTGGAAACACCATATATTTT. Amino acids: CASRWSSGNTIYF.